This is a list of T cell receptor beta chains from one sample in a study of T-cell memory formation after mild COVID-19. TCRdb redid the calling of the 5' RACE reads with MiXCR, one entry per CDR3 protein. The table lists approximately 430,000 distinct CDR3 sequences, 20% to 30% of them singletons. The material sequenced was PBMCs or a T cell subset sorted from them (not recorded which). The origin of the receptors is an adult woman who had mild COVID-19 (a few samples of this study predate the infection). Cell type and time point are not known. CDR3s include the opening cysteine and the closing phenylalanine or tryptophan. D genes are given only for firm matches. Size is stated for part of the rows, as once, few or many counts, or as a class when the clone is expanded.

cdr3_aa: CASSDATYGYTF
cdr3_nt: TGTGCCAGCAGTGACGCCACCTATGGCTACACCTTC
cdr3_length: 12
d_call: NA
clone_size: few
v_call: TRBV6-1
j_call: TRBJ1-2

cdr3_aa: CAISESVLKRGRTDTQYF
cdr3_nt: TGTGCCATCAGTGAGTCGGTTCTGAAGCGGGGGAGGACAGATACGCAGTATTTT
cdr3_length: 18
d_call: TRBD2
clone_size: many
v_call: TRBV10-3
j_call: TRBJ2-3

cdr3_aa: CASSFSGTIPPQHF
cdr3_nt: TGTGCCAGCAGTTTTTCCGGGACAATTCCGCCCCAGCATTTT
cdr3_length: 14
d_call: NA
clone_size: few
v_call: TRBV6-2/TRBV6-3
j_call: TRBJ1-5

cdr3_aa: CASSHGTNDLYGYTF
cdr3_nt: TGTGCCAGTAGTCACGGGACCAATGACTTATATGGCTACACCTTC
cdr3_length: 15
d_call: NA
clone_size: NA
v_call: TRBV19
j_call: TRBJ1-2

cdr3_aa: CASTSTLDATGELFF
cdr3_nt: TGCGCCAGCACCTCTACTCTGGACGCGACCGGGGAGCTGTTTTTT
cdr3_length: 15
d_call: NA
clone_size: NA
v_call: TRBV10-2
j_call: TRBJ2-2

cdr3_aa: CASRRGRGGTYEQYF
cdr3_nt: TGTGCCAGCCGTAGAGGGCGGGGGGGGACCTACGAGCAGTACTTC
cdr3_length: 15
d_call: TRBD2
clone_size: many
v_call: TRBV6-5
j_call: TRBJ2-7

cdr3_aa: CASTPGGGMNTEAFF
cdr3_nt: TGCGCCAGCACCCCTGGCGGAGGAATGAACACTGAAGCTTTCTTT
cdr3_length: 15
d_call: NA
clone_size: few
v_call: TRBV5-1
j_call: TRBJ1-1

cdr3_aa: CAWSVPGVTQYF
cdr3_nt: TGTGCCTGGAGTGTACCCGGGGTTACGCAGTATTTT
cdr3_length: 12
d_call: NA
clone_size: NA
v_call: TRBV30
j_call: TRBJ2-3

cdr3_aa: CSGERHTDTQYF
cdr3_nt: TGCAGTGGTGAGCGGCACACAGATACGCAGTATTTT
cdr3_length: 12
d_call: NA
clone_size: NA
v_call: TRBV20-1
j_call: TRBJ2-3

cdr3_aa: CATMAGRLSTDTQYF
cdr3_nt: TGTGCCACCATGGCGGGACGCCTTAGCACAGATACGCAGTATTTT
cdr3_length: 15
d_call: NA
clone_size: NA
v_call: TRBV24-1
j_call: TRBJ2-3

cdr3_aa: CASRVAENTEAFF
cdr3_nt: TGTGCCAGCAGGGTCGCCGAGAACACTGAAGCTTTCTTT
cdr3_length: 13
d_call: NA
clone_size: NA
v_call: TRBV6-5
j_call: TRBJ1-1

cdr3_aa: CASSLQGVGHEQYF
cdr3_nt: TGCGCCAGCAGCTTACAGGGGGTGGGCCACGAGCAGTACTTC
cdr3_length: 14
d_call: TRBD1
clone_size: many
v_call: TRBV5-1
j_call: TRBJ2-7

cdr3_aa: CASSLVANTEAFF
cdr3_nt: TGTGCCAGCAGCTTAGTCGCGAACACTGAAGCTTTCTTT
cdr3_length: 13
d_call: NA
clone_size: few
v_call: TRBV7-9
j_call: TRBJ1-1

cdr3_aa: CATSDGQGVNTEAFF
cdr3_nt: TGTGCCACCAGTGATGGACAGGGCGTGAACACTGAAGCTTTCTTT
cdr3_length: 15
d_call: TRBD1
clone_size: NA
v_call: TRBV24-1
j_call: TRBJ1-1

cdr3_aa: CASNTERVPRPDTQYF
cdr3_nt: TGTGCCAGCAATACTGAGAGGGTTCCCAGGCCAGATACGCAGTATTTT
cdr3_length: 16
d_call: NA
clone_size: NA
v_call: TRBV7-8
j_call: TRBJ2-3

cdr3_aa: CASSQTRTGGTQYF
cdr3_nt: TGTGCCAGCAGCCAAACTCGAACAGGAGGTACGCAGTATTTT
cdr3_length: 14
d_call: NA
clone_size: few
v_call: TRBV3-1
j_call: TRBJ2-3

cdr3_aa: CASGFNPSGNDQPQHF
cdr3_nt: TGTGCTAGTGGTTTCAACCCTTCAGGGAACGATCAGCCCCAGCATTTT
cdr3_length: 16
d_call: NA
clone_size: NA
v_call: TRBV12-5
j_call: TRBJ1-5

cdr3_aa: CASRHPGLGKTNEQFF
cdr3_nt: TGTGCCAGCAGACATCCGGGACTAGGAAAAACCAATGAGCAGTTCTTC
cdr3_length: 16
d_call: TRBD2
clone_size: few
v_call: TRBV11-1
j_call: TRBJ2-1

cdr3_aa: CASSPVQYEQFF
cdr3_nt: TGTGCCAGCAGCCCGGTTCAGTATGAGCAGTTCTTC
cdr3_length: 12
d_call: NA
clone_size: once
v_call: TRBV7-8
j_call: TRBJ2-1

cdr3_aa: CASSYGQGGSGNTIYF
cdr3_nt: TGCGCCAGCAGCTATGGACAGGGTGGCTCTGGAAACACCATATATTTT
cdr3_length: 16
d_call: TRBD1
clone_size: few
v_call: TRBV5-1
j_call: TRBJ1-3

cdr3_aa: CSARGITGELFF
cdr3_nt: TGCAGTGCTAGGGGAATCACCGGGGAGCTGTTTTTT
cdr3_length: 12
d_call: NA
clone_size: NA
v_call: TRBV20-1
j_call: TRBJ2-2

cdr3_aa: CASSQGRGDTGELFF
cdr3_nt: TGCGCCAGCAGCCAAGGGAGGGGGGACACCGGGGAGCTGTTTTTT
cdr3_length: 15
d_call: NA
clone_size: NA
v_call: TRBV4-1
j_call: TRBJ2-2

cdr3_aa: CASSPRQSHPQYF
cdr3_nt: TGTGCCAGCAGCCCCAGACAGTCCCACCCCCAGTACTTC
cdr3_length: 13
d_call: NA
clone_size: many
v_call: TRBV7-9
j_call: TRBJ2-7

cdr3_aa: CASSEGGSGELFF
cdr3_nt: TGTGCCAGCAGTGAAGGGGGTTCCGGGGAGCTGTTTTTT
cdr3_length: 13
d_call: NA
clone_size: NA
v_call: TRBV2
j_call: TRBJ2-2

cdr3_aa: CASSQDFEGLIYNEQFF
cdr3_nt: TGCGCCAGCAGCCAAGATTTTGAGGGCCTCATATACAATGAGCAGTTCTTC
cdr3_length: 17
d_call: NA
clone_size: few
v_call: TRBV4-1
j_call: TRBJ2-1

cdr3_aa: CASSVARGLASNTGELFF
cdr3_nt: TGTGCCAGCAGCGTAGCTCGGGGACTAGCGTCGAACACCGGGGAGCTGTTTTTT
cdr3_length: 18
d_call: TRBD2
clone_size: NA
v_call: TRBV9
j_call: TRBJ2-2

cdr3_aa: CATSRVTGVEGTDTQYF
cdr3_nt: TGTGCCACCAGCAGGGTGACAGGGGTGGAGGGCACAGATACGCAGTATTTT
cdr3_length: 17
d_call: TRBD1
clone_size: NA
v_call: TRBV15
j_call: TRBJ2-3

cdr3_aa: CASAVGGLSEAFF
cdr3_nt: TGTGCCAGCGCGGTAGGGGGCCTATCAGAAGCTTTCTTT
cdr3_length: 13
d_call: TRBD1
clone_size: few
v_call: TRBV2
j_call: TRBJ1-1

cdr3_aa: CAISESGGRGLGTEAFF
cdr3_nt: TGTGCCATCAGTGAGTCGGGCGGCAGGGGGCTTGGCACTGAAGCTTTCTTT
cdr3_length: 17
d_call: TRBD1
clone_size: NA
v_call: TRBV10-3
j_call: TRBJ1-1

cdr3_aa: CASSLTSGGLHEQFF
cdr3_nt: TGCGCCAGCAGCCTGACTAGCGGGGGGCTTCATGAGCAGTTCTTC
cdr3_length: 15
d_call: TRBD2
clone_size: NA
v_call: TRBV5-1
j_call: TRBJ2-1

cdr3_aa: CASSPMIAASTDTQYF
cdr3_nt: TGTGCCAGCAGTCCAATGATAGCGGCTAGCACAGATACGCAGTATTTT
cdr3_length: 16
d_call: NA
clone_size: NA
v_call: TRBV6-2/TRBV6-3
j_call: TRBJ2-3

cdr3_aa: CASSHLEGVDEQFF
cdr3_nt: TGCGCCAGCAGCCACTTAGAGGGGGTAGATGAGCAGTTCTTC
cdr3_length: 14
d_call: NA
clone_size: NA
v_call: TRBV4-3
j_call: TRBJ2-1

cdr3_aa: CASRHTSDRAREQYF
cdr3_nt: TGTGCCAGCAGGCACACCTCAGACAGGGCGAGAGAGCAGTACTTC
cdr3_length: 15
d_call: TRBD1
clone_size: NA
v_call: TRBV2
j_call: TRBJ2-7

cdr3_aa: CASRIVGAYNEQFF
cdr3_nt: TGTGCCAGTAGGATAGTGGGCGCCTACAATGAGCAGTTCTTC
cdr3_length: 14
d_call: NA
clone_size: NA
v_call: TRBV19
j_call: TRBJ2-1

cdr3_aa: CASRPPGQGSTGELFF
cdr3_nt: TGTGCCAGCAGACCCCCGGGACAGGGGTCCACCGGGGAGCTGTTTTTT
cdr3_length: 16
d_call: TRBD1
clone_size: NA
v_call: TRBV7-2
j_call: TRBJ2-2

cdr3_aa: CASAKAAYLNSPLHF
cdr3_nt: TGTGCCAGCGCCAAGGCCGCATATCTTAATTCACCCCTCCACTTT
cdr3_length: 15
d_call: NA
clone_size: NA
v_call: TRBV13
j_call: TRBJ1-6

cdr3_aa: CASEIGHLAKNIQYF
cdr3_nt: TGTGCCAGCGAGATTGGACATTTAGCCAAAAACATTCAGTACTTC
cdr3_length: 15
d_call: NA
clone_size: many
v_call: TRBV5-5
j_call: TRBJ2-4

cdr3_aa: CASSQTGRDSPLHF
cdr3_nt: TGTGCCAGCAGCCAGACAGGGCGGGATTCACCCCTCCACTTT
cdr3_length: 14
d_call: TRBD1
clone_size: NA
v_call: TRBV3-1
j_call: TRBJ1-6

cdr3_aa: CASSSGQALQTQYF
cdr3_nt: TGTGCCAGCAGCTCGGGACAGGCGCTTCAGACCCAGTACTTC
cdr3_length: 14
d_call: TRBD1
clone_size: NA
v_call: TRBV13
j_call: TRBJ2-5

cdr3_aa: CASSIGGRLPNTGELFF
cdr3_nt: TGTGCCAGTAGTATCGGGGGGCGGCTCCCGAACACCGGGGAGCTGTTTTTT
cdr3_length: 17
d_call: NA
clone_size: NA
v_call: TRBV19
j_call: TRBJ2-2

cdr3_aa: CSAKTGGWRETQYF
cdr3_nt: TGCAGTGCTAAGACGGGGGGCTGGCGAGAGACCCAGTACTTC
cdr3_length: 14
d_call: NA
clone_size: few
v_call: TRBV20-1
j_call: TRBJ2-5

cdr3_aa: CASRGRETQYF
cdr3_nt: TGTGCCAGCCGGGGGCGGGAGACCCAGTACTTC
cdr3_length: 11
d_call: NA
clone_size: NA
v_call: TRBV21-1
j_call: TRBJ2-5

cdr3_aa: CSVLNRGRPETQYF
cdr3_nt: TGCAGCGTCCTTAACAGGGGGCGCCCTGAGACCCAGTACTTC
cdr3_length: 14
d_call: TRBD1
clone_size: few
v_call: TRBV29-1
j_call: TRBJ2-5

cdr3_aa: CASQAVLNEKLFF
cdr3_nt: TGTGCCAGCCAAGCGGTCCTCAATGAAAAACTGTTTTTT
cdr3_length: 13
d_call: NA
clone_size: NA
v_call: TRBV14
j_call: TRBJ1-4

cdr3_aa: CASSEGGLSPEAFF
cdr3_nt: TGTGCCAGCAGTGAAGGAGGCCTTAGCCCTGAAGCTTTCTTT
cdr3_length: 14
d_call: NA
clone_size: NA
v_call: TRBV2
j_call: TRBJ1-1

cdr3_aa: CASSATGTPNQPQHF
cdr3_nt: TGTGCCAGCAGTGCGACCGGGACACCAAATCAGCCCCAGCATTTT
cdr3_length: 15
d_call: NA
clone_size: NA
v_call: TRBV12-3/TRBV12-4
j_call: TRBJ1-5

cdr3_aa: CASSQGGRENEKLFF
cdr3_nt: TGCGCCAGCAGCCAAGGTGGCAGAGAGAATGAAAAACTGTTTTTT
cdr3_length: 15
d_call: NA
clone_size: NA
v_call: TRBV4-3
j_call: TRBJ1-4

cdr3_aa: CASTSGLAGDLTDTQYF
cdr3_nt: TGTGCCAGCACCAGTGGACTAGCGGGAGACCTCACAGATACGCAGTATTTT
cdr3_length: 17
d_call: TRBD2
clone_size: NA
v_call: TRBV12-3/TRBV12-4
j_call: TRBJ2-3

cdr3_aa: CASSPGTSGGRETQYF
cdr3_nt: TGTGCCAGCAGCCCAGGGACTAGCGGGGGCAGAGAGACCCAGTACTTC
cdr3_length: 16
d_call: TRBD2
clone_size: NA
v_call: TRBV7-6
j_call: TRBJ2-5

cdr3_aa: CASSLGLAGGYTGELFF
cdr3_nt: TGTGCCAGCAGCCTAGGACTAGCGGGGGGATACACCGGGGAGCTGTTTTTT
cdr3_length: 17
d_call: TRBD2
clone_size: NA
v_call: TRBV6-5
j_call: TRBJ2-2

cdr3_aa: CASSQTGGKGEQFF
cdr3_nt: TGTGCCAGCAGCCAGACCGGGGGCAAGGGTGAGCAGTTCTTC
cdr3_length: 14
d_call: NA
clone_size: NA
v_call: TRBV7-2
j_call: TRBJ2-1

cdr3_aa: CSVRTSGANVLTF
cdr3_nt: TGCAGCGTTAGGACGTCTGGGGCCAACGTCCTGACTTTC
cdr3_length: 13
d_call: NA
clone_size: NA
v_call: TRBV29-1
j_call: TRBJ2-6

cdr3_aa: CSVVLAPYYNEQFF
cdr3_nt: TGCAGCGTTGTACTAGCGCCCTACTACAATGAGCAGTTCTTC
cdr3_length: 14
d_call: TRBD2
clone_size: NA
v_call: TRBV29-1
j_call: TRBJ2-1

cdr3_aa: CSARGREANYGYTF
cdr3_nt: TGCAGTGCTAGAGGCCGAGAAGCTAACTATGGCTACACCTTC
cdr3_length: 14
d_call: NA
clone_size: NA
v_call: TRBV20-1
j_call: TRBJ1-2